This passage covers 4 T cell receptor beta chains from one sample sequenced in a study of cytomegalovirus exposure and HLA in healthy donors. In the PCR, 60 Vbeta and 13 Jbeta primers were used. Profiled with immunoSEQ multiplex PCR; TCRdb holds only in-frame clones, not every one. The sample has about 210,000 clones, over 75% seen once. Sequences were obtained from PBMCs. The receptors come from a woman in her forties or fifties in good health and CMV-seropositive.

The chain combines TRBV6-1 with TRBJ2-1, with 11 nucleotides matching TRBD2. Germline V gives CDR1 MNHNS, CDR2 SASEGT. With V trimmed by 5 bases and J by 7 bases, 7 bases remained unmatched. This CDR3 spans 15 amino acids. DNA of the CDR3: TGTGCCAGCAGTTTAGGTAGCGGGGGGGCGAATGAGCAGTTCTTC. This gives the protein CASSLGSGGANEQFF.

The chain couples TRBV28 to TRBJ1-2, with D possibly being TRBD1 (5 bases). The CDR3 totals 12 residues. V shed 5 bases and J shed 3 bases, with 7 bases lying between them. Germline-derived CDR1 and CDR2 are MDHEN and SYDVKM. Here the CDR3 reads CASSPTDYGYTF. The CDR3, as DNA: TGTGCCAGCAGTCCGACAGACTATGGCTACACCTTC.

This clone was observed a single time. This chain connects TRBV11-2 to TRBJ2-5; TRBD1 might be the D (6 bases). Germline CDR1 is SGHAT and CDR2 is FQNNGV. V was shortened by 2 bases and J by 4 bases, with 14 bases between the two germline ends. The CDR3 has 15 amino acids. CDR3: CASSLRQDFPETQYF. CDR3 nucleotide sequence: TGTGCCAGCAGCTTAAGACAGGATTTTCCAGAGACCCAGTACTTC.

The V call is TRBV6-5, the J call TRBJ2-7; perhaps TRBD2 as D (6 bases). This CDR3 comprises 14 residues. Trimming took off 4 bases at V and 2 bases at J, with 12 bases between the two ends. From germline, CDR1 is MNHEY and CDR2 SVGAGI. The CDR3 sequence is CASSLAVGPYEQYF. The CDR3 DNA sequence: TGTGCCAGCAGTTTAGCGGTAGGACCCTACGAGCAGTACTTC.